The T cell receptor (beta chain) under discussion was sequenced for a study of CD8 T cells in Susac syndrome. Germline CDR1 is SQVTM and CDR2 is ANQGSEA. Trimming pared 2 bases from V and 10 bases from J, leaving 12 bases between. The CDR3 extends over 12 amino acids. RNA in amounts of about 0.5 to 1 ug was reverse transcribed with random hexamers. A single record per CDR3 protein comes from TCRdb applying MiXCR to the immunoSEQ multiplex PCR reads. The table has around 100,000 distinct CDR3 sequences, 95% seen once. The sequence derives from a human donor with Susac syndrome. The gene calls are TRBV29-1 and TRBJ2-1; D might be TRBD1 or TRBD2, each matching 6 bases. The sequencing input was CD8+ T cells from PBMCs. The DNA for the CDR3 is TGCAGCGTTGAATGGGGGGCGTTCGAGCAGTTCTTC. Translation: CSVEWGAFEQFF.